This entry features one T cell receptor beta chain sequence. The target of this receptor is not known. Per-base qualities were not stored, and no clone one base away is much larger. These data come from a study of OX40 agonist ivuxolimab in advanced cancers. In the study overall: Ivuxolimab was a fully human IgG2 agonistic monoclonal antibody targeting the costimulatory receptor OX40 (CD134). Intravenous ivuxolimab was administered to patients every 2 weeks at six dose levels: 0.01, 0.1, 0.3, 1.5, 3 and 10 mg/kg. Among the approximately 50 dose-escalation patients, 19 had hepatocellular carcinoma, roughly 15 melanoma, 9 renal cell carcinoma and 9 head and neck cancer. A male proportion of 82.7% and a mean age of approximately 55 years, ranging from about 23 to 90, were recorded for the dose-escalation cohort. Patients were allowed to have had prior anti-PD-1, anti-PD-L1 or anti-CTLA-4 therapy, and around two fifths of the dose-escalation patients had been treated with checkpoint inhibitors. Three dose-escalation patients achieved partial responses, one with hepatocellular carcinoma and two with cutaneous melanoma. Peripheral TCRbeta sequencing aimed to test whether ivuxolimab altered TCR sequence diversity and caused clonal T-cell expansion. The paper reports the monotherapy dose-escalation portion (N of about 56 patients) of the phase I ivuxolimab trial.

Genomic DNA was isolated from the sorted cells so that the TCRbeta CDR3 region could be sequenced. The immunoSEQ Assay was used for sequencing of TCRbeta CDR3 regions. Here the immuneACCESS table is served through TCRdb, limited to in-frame sequences with V and J called. Missing clones are a known gap in these copies; in checked studies unresolved V genes cover under half, and the rest lacks a known reason. The sample table holds under 60,000 clones, of which over 80% were seen once. The ten top clones hold roughly 5% of the sample. Findings and caveats that apply to the study as a whole: At doses of 0.1 to 3.0 mg/kg, clonal expansion of both CD4+ and CD8+ blood T cells was observed from baseline to week 6. Low levels of normalized T-cell clonal expansion were also shown by some nonresponding patients. Partial responders in the 0.1-3.0 mg/kg groups had among the lowest normalized peripheral clonal expansion, especially among CD8+ T cells. Which antigens the clonally expanded peripheral T cells were specific for was not determined. After ivuxolimab, expanded clones were on average more numerous among CD8+ T cells than among CD4+ T cells.

The trial excluded patients who had a history of autoimmune disease or were on systemic immunosuppression. Peripheral blood for TCR sequencing was drawn from every dose cohort at baseline, at cycle 4 day 1 and at cycle 7 day 1. The samples were taken from a phase I, first-in-human, multicenter, open-label dose-escalation trial of ivuxolimab. The trial enrolled adults with locally advanced or metastatic head and neck squamous cell, hepatocellular, melanoma or renal cell carcinoma. Before TCR sequencing, CD4+ T cells and CD8+ T cells from peripheral blood were sorted into separate populations. Taken from cysteine to phenylalanine, the CDR3 has 14 residues. The entry retains the CDR3 DNA only, 42 bases that are in frame from base 1. V is cut by 0 bases and J by 7 bases, and the space between the germline ends is 13 bases. CDR1 SGHDT and CDR2 YYEEEE were looked up in the germline V gene.

The sequence is built from TRBV5-6 and TRBJ1-2; 5 matching bases give a weak D call of TRBD1. This specimen was CD4+ or CD8+ T cells sorted from blood, taken in a trial of the OX40 agonist ivuxolimab. The sequence derives from an adult with an advanced solid tumor such as melanoma, head and neck, liver or kidney cancer. The nucleotide sequence reads TGTGCCAGCAGCTTGGAAGGCAGGGTTTTTGGCTACACCTTC. Translated, this gives CASSLEGRVFGYTF.